The 12 T cell receptor beta chains presented below share a single source sample, sequenced in a study of neurological immune-mediated disorders. TCRdb independently ran MiXCR on the 5' RACE reads; one entry per CDR3 protein. The table includes about 30,000 distinct CDR3 sequences, 5.5% to 7% detected once. The sequenced sample consisted of CD4+ T cells from blood. Receptor source: a woman in her forties or fifties in good health.

This clonotype was recorded at least ten times. The chain joins TRBV5-1 to TRBJ2-1, with a possible D match to TRBD2 (6 bases). CDR3 length: 15 residues. Trimming stripped 1 base from V and 1 base from J, with 9 bases between. The germline gives CDR1 SGHRS, CDR2 YFSETQ. CDR3 DNA: TGCGCCAGCAGCTTGTGGGGGGAGTCCTACAATGAGCAGTTCTTC. Protein: CASSLWGESYNEQFF.

This clonotype appeared many times. This chain connects TRBV6-2 or TRBV6-3 to TRBJ2-2, with D possibly TRBD2 on 6 matching bases. Germline V gives CDR1 MNHEY, CDR2 SVGEGT. This CDR3 contains 13 residues. V was cut by 5 bases and J by 8 bases, with 12 bases left in between. The CDR3 coding sequence is TGTGCCAGCAGTCCCACTAGCCGAGGGGAGCTGTTTTTT. This codes for CASSPTSRGELFF.

There are many counts of this clonotype. The chain joins TRBV20-1 to TRBJ1-1; D is perhaps TRBD1 (6 bases). The germline V and J ends were trimmed by 6 bases and 7 bases, with 24 bases remaining between them. The germline CDR1 and CDR2 sequences are DFQATT and SNEGSKA (reference sequence). This CDR3 comprises 15 residues. The CDR3 sequence: CSARGGAFFVGEAFF. The CDR3, as DNA: TGCAGTGCAAGGGGGGGGGCGTTCTTCGTTGGTGAAGCTTTCTTT.

As to this clonotype: A clone one base away is much larger, so this may be a read error. V is TRBV9 and J is TRBJ2-1; a possible D gene is TRBD2 (6 bases). The CDR3 sequence is 14 residues long. Trimming shortened V by 0 bases and J by 5 bases, and 9 bases separated the two germline ends. CDR1 and CDR2 from the germline V gene are SGDLS and YYNGEE. The CDR3 sequence: CASSVGGVDNEQFF. The CDR3 DNA is TGTGCCAGCAGCGTAGGGGGGGTGGACAATGAGCAGTTCTTC.

The chain is built from TRBV20-1 and TRBJ1-2; D call uncertain. The CDR3 is made up of 11 amino acids. The germline V gene encodes CDR1 DFQATT and CDR2 SNEGSKA (reference sequence). The CDR3 spells CSGLLPHGYTF. The DNA for the CDR3 is TGCAGCGGGCTCCTACCGCATGGCTACACCTTC.

This clonotype was picked up many times. The chain joins TRBV5-1 to TRBJ2-1; 9 bases match TRBD2. Germline V CDR1 and CDR2: SGHRS, YFSETQ. The CDR3 totals 18 residues. V lost 0 bases to trimming and J lost 5 bases; unmatched junction nucleotides: 12. In DNA, the CDR3 is TGCGCCAGCAGCTTGGACCTAGCGGGAAGCCCGGGGGACAATGAGCAGTTCTTC. Protein: CASSLDLAGSPGDNEQFF.

This clonotype was observed at least ten times. The rearrangement joins TRBV7-9 to TRBJ1-5, with 7 bases that match TRBD1. The CDR3 length is 14 residues. Germline CDR1 and CDR2: SEHNR and FQNEAQ (reference sequence). With V trimmed by 6 bases and J by 4 bases, 6 bases remained unmatched. DNA for the CDR3: TGTGCCAGCAGTGACCCGGGACAGAATCAGCCCCAGCATTTT. It codes for CASSDPGQNQPQHF.

This clonotype was found many times. J is TRBJ1-5 and V is TRBV6-5; D ambiguous. V was pared by 3 bases and J by 0 bases, with 9 bases between. Germline V lookup: CDR1 MNHEY, CDR2 SVGAGI. The CDR3 sequence is 15 residues long. Written as DNA, the CDR3 is TGTGCCAGCAGTTATTTGGCGGATAGCAATCAGCCCCAGCATTTT. This codes for CASSYLADSNQPQHF.

This clonotype was counted many times. The chain links TRBV9 to TRBJ2-5, with 7 bases that match TRBD2. Unmatched junction bases numbered 8, after V lost 3 bases and J lost 3 bases. The CDR3 length is 15 residues. Germline CDR1 and CDR2: SGDLS and YYNGEE. The DNA for the CDR3 is TGTGCCAGCAGCGGAGGGCCTAGCGGCGAAGAGACCCAGTACTTC. This encodes CASSGGPSGEETQYF.

By its share, this clonotype is medium-sized. The gene calls are TRBV4-3 and TRBJ2-2; TRBD1 agrees at 7 bases. Trimming at V came to 0 bases and at J to 3 bases, leaving 13 bases not matched to a gene. Germline V gene lookup returns CDR1 LGHNA and CDR2 YSLEER. The CDR3 consists of 19 residues. CDR3 loop: CASSQDLSEGALHTGELFF. The CDR3 bases are TGCGCCAGCAGCCAAGATCTAAGCGAGGGGGCGCTTCACACCGGGGAGCTGTTTTTT.

This clonotype has ten or more counts. The chain is built from TRBV20-1 and TRBJ2-5; 8 bases are shared with TRBD1. The length of the CDR3 is 14 residues. Germline V gives CDR1 DFQATT, CDR2 SNEGSKA (reference sequence). The J segment lost 5 bases and the V segment lost 1 base, leaving 6 bases of the junction unmatched. The CDR3 reads CSARVPGGAETQYF. The CDR3 nucleotides read TGCAGTGCTAGAGTCCCAGGGGGCGCGGAGACCCAGTACTTC.

This clonotype was picked up many times. V and J are TRBV7-2 and TRBJ1-4; D uncertain. This CDR3 is built from 13 residues. Trimming removed 2 bases from V and 6 bases from J, with 7 bases in between. Germline CDR1 is SGHTA and CDR2 is FQGNSA. Here the CDR3 DNA reads TGTGCCAGCAGCTTAAGGCCGTATGAAAAACTGTTTTTT. Amino acids: CASSLRPYEKLFF.